This TCR beta chain was sequenced for a study of T cells after posttransplantation cyclophosphamide. Details on this clone: Its antigen is unidentified.

Here immunoSEQ multiplex PCR was the method, and the copy in TCRdb shows in-frame clones only, minus some. The sample carries tens of thousands of clones, about 86% recorded once. Study findings and constraints: Later blood repertoires were often dominated by clones from the donor CD8+ memory compartment. Skin or GI-infiltrating T cells shared few TRB sequences with blood. Recipient CMV seropositivity and CMV reactivation strongly tracked TRB clonality.

Germline CDR1 reads LNHDA; CDR2 reads SQIVND (reference sequence). CDR3 length: 15 residues. V gave up 6 bases and J gave up 6 bases, with 20 bases separating them. Methotrexate plus calcineurin inhibitor accompanied controls' myeloablative marrow transplants; sampling was 1 year later. Here the sequenced sample was PBMCs, taken roughly a year after allogeneic stem cell transplant with calcineurin inhibitor and methotrexate. This clonotype was obtained from a female patient under 45 who received an allogeneic stem cell transplant from an unrelated donor, was CMV-positive, and had acute and chronic GVHD. Some T cells may arise from the graft donor. This chain links TRBV19 with TRBJ1-2, with D maybe TRBD1 (6 bases). This CDR3 is CASRVAGVVYDGYTF. The CDR3 bases are TGTGCCAGTAGAGTGGCAGGGGTTGTTTACGATGGCTACACCTTC.